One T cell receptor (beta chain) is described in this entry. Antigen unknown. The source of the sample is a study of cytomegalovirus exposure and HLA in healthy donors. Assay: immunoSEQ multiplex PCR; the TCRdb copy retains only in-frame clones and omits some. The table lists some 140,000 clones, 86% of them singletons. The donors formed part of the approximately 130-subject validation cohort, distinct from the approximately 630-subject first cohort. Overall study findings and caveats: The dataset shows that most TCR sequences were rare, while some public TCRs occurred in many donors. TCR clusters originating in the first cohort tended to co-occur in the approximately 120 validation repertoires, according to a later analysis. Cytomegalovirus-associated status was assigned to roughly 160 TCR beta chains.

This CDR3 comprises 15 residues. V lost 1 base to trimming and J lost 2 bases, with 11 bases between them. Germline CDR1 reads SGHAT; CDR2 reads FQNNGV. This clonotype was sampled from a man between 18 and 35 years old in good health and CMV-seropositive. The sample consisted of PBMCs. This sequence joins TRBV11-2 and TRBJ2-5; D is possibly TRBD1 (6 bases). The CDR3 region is CASSLGRGTQETQYF. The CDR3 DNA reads TGTGCCAGCAGCTTAGGTAGAGGGACACAAGAGACCCAGTACTTC.